The rows below give T cell receptor beta chains drawn from one sample of a study of blood T cell repertoires in COVID-19. Method: immunoSEQ multiplex PCR; TCRdb's copy keeps in-frame clones and lacks some. Here the sample spans tens of thousands of clones, about 80% being singletons. Sequencing was carried out using peripheral blood. Receptors originate from a human donor in a cohort sampled during active COVID-19. The conserved cysteine and the conserved F or W are not part of the CDR3 here. Fields, in order: J gene, clone size, V gene, CDR3 protein. A row's size may be missing; if present it is once, few, many or a size class.

J: TRBJ2-4; size: -; V: TRBV27; CDR3: ASPLTTGGGNIQY
J: TRBJ2-3; size: -; V: TRBV12-3/TRBV12-4; CDR3: ASSNRGSDGQY
J: TRBJ2-1; size: -; V: TRBV5-1; CDR3: ATASGRGQQF
J: TRBJ2-3; size: -; V: TRBV9; CDR3: ASSVASTTDTQY
J: TRBJ1-1; size: -; V: TRBV19; CDR3: ASSIGTGMNTEAF
J: TRBJ2-1; size: -; V: TRBV5-4; CDR3: ASSLRGSNEQF
J: TRBJ1-2; size: once; V: TRBV28; CDR3: ASRTGGANYGYT
J: TRBJ2-7; size: once; V: TRBV19; CDR3: ASSIRGLAETYEQY
J: TRBJ1-3; size: -; V: TRBV5-6; CDR3: ASSTRLTSGNTIY
J: TRBJ2-3; size: once; V: TRBV5-4; CDR3: ATTGLATDTQY
J: TRBJ1-1; size: -; V: TRBV5-4; CDR3: ASTVAERRTEAF
J: TRBJ2-2; size: -; V: TRBV5-1; CDR3: ASSLGHLSTGELF
J: TRBJ2-3; size: -; V: TRBV19; CDR3: ASTSRERGALDTQY
J: TRBJ1-2; size: few; V: TRBV19; CDR3: ASSQGTGSVSYGYT
J: TRBJ2-2; size: -; V: TRBV9; CDR3: ASSVGPSAVTGELF
J: TRBJ1-3; size: few; V: TRBV5-5; CDR3: ASSLVGIGGNTIY
J: TRBJ2-2; size: -; V: TRBV19; CDR3: ASSPLWGGTNTGELF
J: TRBJ1-3; size: -; V: TRBV28; CDR3: ASGGQGAPGNTIY
J: TRBJ1-1; size: -; V: TRBV5-1; CDR3: ASSLGQGYTEAF
J: TRBJ1-5; size: few; V: TRBV27; CDR3: ASSNTKGTGSLYSNQPQH
J: TRBJ2-5; size: -; V: TRBV6-1; CDR3: ASSELRGEETQY
J: TRBJ2-5; size: -; V: TRBV5-6; CDR3: ASSLSGSETQY
J: TRBJ1-1; size: -; V: TRBV11-2; CDR3: ASSGQGSTEAF
J: TRBJ1-3; size: -; V: TRBV9; CDR3: ASSGPSLGVRGNTIY
J: TRBJ1-5; size: -; V: TRBV15; CDR3: ATSREGTARLWGQGQPQH
J: TRBJ2-3; size: -; V: TRBV2; CDR3: ASSERDSHHTQY